This T cell receptor beta chain was identified in a study of blood T cell repertoires in COVID-19. Study-wide background: PBMCs, B-cell-depleted T cells, or T cells were the source of the cDNA or gDNA that made up the material.

This CDR3 has 17 amino acids. The germline V and J ends were trimmed by 2 bases and 1 base, with 12 bases remaining between them. Germline values: CDR1 MGHRA, CDR2 YSYEKL. Libraries were prepared by immunoSEQ multiplex PCR; TCRdb keeps only in-frame clonotypes and omits some of them. The sample yields 250,000 or so clones, over 80% seen once. Ages ranged from roughly 18 to 95 years, with residence in under 25 US areas. V gene TRBV4-1 combines with J gene TRBJ2-6; D call uncertain. What was sequenced was PBMCs or T cells enriched from blood (not recorded which). This clonotype was sampled from a middle-aged man who had been exposed to COVID-19. CDR3 nucleotide sequence: TGCGCCAGCAGCCAACGCAACACAGCTTCTGGGGCCAACGTCCTGACTTTC. The encoded protein is CASSQRNTASGANVLTF.